A single TCR beta chain is shown here with its context. This record belongs to a study of blood T cell repertoires in COVID-19. Looking at the study overall: The United States, Italy and Spain supplied acute and convalescent COVID-19 samples. Sample material is recorded as cDNA or gDNA derived from T cells, B-cell-depleted T cells, or PBMCs.

Per the original methods: Amplification of reference gene primers was used by the study to estimate nucleated cell counts. Some clones are missing from TCRdb's copy, which holds only in-frame ones; the method was immunoSEQ multiplex PCR. The V and J calls and the clone size are those of that table, but D and trimming were determined from the DNA. The data contain about 85,000 clones, 80% to 95% of them singletons. The CDR3 runs to 14 residues. J gave up 5 bases and V 6 bases, and 9 bases lay outside the gene matches. Germline assignment: CDR1 SNHLY and CDR2 FYNNEI. What was sequenced was peripheral blood. The TCR was taken from a human donor with active COVID-19. The donor label of this sample is uncertain. The J gene is TRBJ1-1, the V gene TRBV2; 7 bases align to TRBD1. CDR3 amino acids: CASRRPTGDTEAFF. Written as DNA, the CDR3 is TGTGCCAGCAGGAGACCTACAGGGGATACTGAAGCTTTCTTT.